This is a list of T cell receptor beta chains from one sample in a study of T cell repertoires in cytomegalovirus infection. Each CDR3 protein gets one entry after TCRdb re-called the reads with MiXCR. This sample yields about 530,000 distinct CDR3 sequences, of which more than 25% are seen a single time; approximately 13% belongs to the top ten. Sequenced input: PBMCs. The source is a human donor in good health (CMV status not recorded). Some clones in this sample may be carry-over from other donors' samples. CDR3s include the opening cysteine and the closing phenylalanine or tryptophan. A D gene is named only where the DNA matches it firmly. Clone size is given for some rows only: seen once, a few or many times, or a class if the clone is expanded.

abundance	d_gene	v_gene	j_gene	CDR3aa	CDR3nt
once	TRBD1	TRBV20-1	TRBJ1-2	CSAQEPGQDLGGYTF	TGCAGTGCCCAGGAGCCGGGACAGGATTTGGGCGGCTACACCTTC
NA	TRBD2	TRBV6-2/TRBV6-3	TRBJ2-3	CASSWSGNPDTQYF	TGTGCCAGCAGTTGGAGCGGGAACCCAGATACGCAGTATTTT
few	NA	TRBV19	TRBJ2-5	CASSGHRETQYF	TGTGCCAGTAGTGGCCACAGGGAGACCCAGTACTTC
few	TRBD2	TRBV25-1	TRBJ2-3	CASSEFESGGMGDTQYF	TGTGCCAGCAGTGAATTCGAGAGCGGGGGGATGGGAGATACGCAGTATTTT
NA	TRBD1	TRBV7-6	TRBJ2-5	CASSVLRDRGRETQYF	TGTGCCAGCAGCGTCCTCCGGGACAGGGGACGGGAGACCCAGTACTTC
NA	NA	TRBV14	TRBJ1-1	CASSQSLLTEAFF	TGTGCCAGCAGCCAAAGCCTACTAACGGAAGCTTTCTTT
NA	TRBD1	TRBV29-1	TRBJ2-5	CRATTGASQETQYF	TGCAGGGCAACAACAGGGGCGAGTCAAGAGACCCAGTACTTC
NA	NA	TRBV7-3	TRBJ2-5	CASSLATVIHETQYF	TGTGCCAGCAGCTTAGCAACAGTGATCCACGAGACCCAGTACTTC
NA	TRBD2	TRBV11-2	TRBJ2-1	CASSLGRRTSGRINEQFF	TGTGCCAGCAGCTTAGGGCGACGGACTAGCGGGAGGATCAATGAGCAGTTCTTC
few	TRBD1	TRBV29-1	TRBJ1-1	CSVEAGDRVALRDTEAFF	TGCAGCGTTGAAGCGGGGGACAGGGTGGCCCTTAGGGACACTGAAGCTTTCTTT
NA	NA	TRBV28	TRBJ2-7	CASTYQGTHEQYF	TGTGCCAGCACGTACCAGGGGACCCACGAGCAGTACTTC
NA	TRBD2	TRBV29-1	TRBJ2-7	CSVEGPGTSGSYEQYF	TGCAGCGTTGAAGGTCCCGGGACTAGCGGGAGCTACGAGCAGTACTTC
many	NA	TRBV11-2	TRBJ2-1	CASTPSRVSYNEQFF	TGTGCCAGCACCCCATCGAGGGTCTCCTACAATGAGCAGTTCTTC
NA	NA	TRBV6-2/TRBV6-3	TRBJ1-1	CASSWLQGPIMNTEAFF	TGTGCCAGCAGTTGGTTGCAGGGCCCCATCATGAACACTGAAGCTTTCTTT
once	NA	TRBV29-1	TRBJ2-5	CSVGGGAWEAQYF	TGCAGCGTTGGAGGGGGGGCATGGGAGGCCCAGTACTTC
NA	NA	TRBV5-4	TRBJ1-5	CASSFGPNQPQHF	TGTGCCAGCAGCTTTGGGCCTAATCAGCCCCAGCATTTT
NA	NA	TRBV30	TRBJ1-5	CAWRANRSNQPQHF	TGTGCCTGGAGGGCGAACAGAAGCAATCAGCCCCAGCATTTT
NA	NA	TRBV30	TRBJ1-1	CAWSKTGTKAFF	TGTGCCTGGAGCAAGACCGGGACAAAAGCTTTCTTT
NA	NA	TRBV27	TRBJ2-3	CASSSRTGFSTDTQYF	TGTGCCAGCAGTTCCAGGACTGGCTTCAGCACAGATACGCAGTATTTT
few	TRBD2	TRBV27	TRBJ2-5	CASQKTSGRFETQYF	TGTGCCAGCCAGAAGACTAGCGGGAGATTTGAGACCCAGTACTTC
few	NA	TRBV19	TRBJ2-4	CASSIVKVPKNIQYF	TGTGCCAGTAGTATAGTTAAGGTACCCAAAAACATTCAGTACTTC
many	TRBD2	TRBV7-2	TRBJ2-1	CASSLKLAGYNEQFF	TGTGCCAGCAGCTTAAAACTAGCGGGCTACAATGAGCAGTTCTTC
NA	TRBD2	TRBV20-1	TRBJ2-1	CSASELAGVDEQFF	TGCAGTGCTAGTGAGCTAGCGGGAGTCGATGAGCAGTTCTTC